This TCR beta chain was documented in a study of somatic mutations in cytotoxic T cells in rheumatoid arthritis. Method: immunoSEQ multiplex PCR; TCRdb's copy keeps in-frame clones and lacks some. In the table there are 3,000 or so clones, 80% to 95% of which are singletons. The TCR sequence derives from a woman aged 18-35 years with rheumatoid arthritis. The sample was CD8+ T cells sorted from blood.

CDR3 DNA: TGCGCCAGCAGCCAAGAACTTACCTCCTACGAGCAGTACTTC. Translated, it gives CASSQELTSYEQYF. The chain combines TRBV4-3 with TRBJ2-7; no definite D call. Germline CDR1 and CDR2: LGHNA and YSLEER. V was cut by 0 bases and J by 0 bases, with 6 bases left in between. This CDR3 spans 14 amino acids.